Listed here are 18 T cell receptor beta chains from one sample, sequenced in a study of control samples from healthy donors and cancer patients. This table comes from immunoSEQ multiplex PCR, and its TCRdb copy is limited to in-frame clones, with some not included. This sample carries some 79,000 clones, 93% of them seen once, and the ten largest clones take roughly 1.2%. Source material: PBMCs. The receptors come from a woman in her forties with lung cancer.

This chain uses TRBV19 with TRBJ1-3; a possible D gene is TRBD1 (6 bases). The germline CDR1 and CDR2 sequences are LNHDA and SQIVND (reference sequence). This CDR3 comprises 16 residues. V lost 3 bases and J 0 bases, leaving 12 bases between the germline ends. The CDR3, as DNA: TGTGCCAGTAGTATCCTACACAGGGACTCTGGAAACACCATATATTTT. Translation: CASSILHRDSGNTIYF.

This chain connects TRBV27 to TRBJ1-5, with D perhaps TRBD1 (5 bases). This CDR3 has 14 amino acids. CDR1 and CDR2 from the germline V gene are MNHEY and SMNVEV (reference sequence). V was trimmed by 2 bases and J by 9 bases, leaving 14 bases between them. CDR3 coding DNA: TGTGCCAGCAGTTTAGGGGACGGGACTCGGCCCCAGCATTTT. Its protein is CASSLGDGTRPQHF.

The chain uses TRBV28 and TRBJ1-2; 7 positions match TRBD1. The CDR3 covers 17 residues. V lost 3 bases, J lost 0 bases, and 10 bases stayed unmatched. Germline V CDR1 and CDR2: MDHEN, SYDVKM. Here the CDR3 reads CASSFLGQELTNYGYTF. For the CDR3, the DNA is TGTGCCAGCAGTTTCTTAGGACAGGAGCTGACTAACTATGGCTACACCTTC.

The chain uses TRBV30 and TRBJ1-5; D might be TRBD1 (6 bases). V was pared by 0 bases and J by 6 bases, with 6 bases between. The CDR3 has 12 residues. Germline assignment: CDR1 GTSNPN and CDR2 SVGIG (reference sequence). The CDR3 nucleotides read TGTGCCTGGAGTGTGGGGGCTCAGCCCCAGCATTTT. It yields the protein CAWSVGAQPQHF.

The rearrangement links TRBV12-3 or TRBV12-4 to TRBJ2-7; tentative D call: TRBD2 (5 bases). The V and J ends lost 3 bases and 5 bases respectively, with 11 bases between them. CDR3 size: 13 residues. The CDR3 nucleotides read TGTGCCAGCAGTTTCGGGGTAAGAGACGAGCAGTACTTC. It codes for CASSFGVRDEQYF.

This clone has more than one count but fewer than ten. This chain links TRBV5-1 with TRBJ1-2; D call uncertain. The ends were cut back, 4 bases at V and 2 bases at J, with 15 bases in the middle. Looked up from germline, CDR1 is SGHRS and CDR2 is YFSETQ. CDR3 length: 15 residues. The CDR3 DNA is TGCGCCAGCAGCCCGCTTAAGGCATCGAACTATGGCTACACCTTC. The encoded protein is CASSPLKASNYGYTF.

This clone was found once. J is TRBJ2-7 and V is TRBV7-9; weak D call: TRBD2 (6 bases). Germline assignment: CDR1 SEHNR and CDR2 FQNEAQ (reference sequence). The CDR3 consists of 15 residues. Trimming removed 3 bases from V and 2 bases from J, with 14 bases in between. CDR3 amino acids: CASSLRVGGTYEQYF. The CDR3 region has the DNA TGTGCCAGCAGCTTGAGGGTCGGGGGTACCTACGAGCAGTACTTC.

The rearrangement links TRBV7-6 to TRBJ2-1, with a tentative D call TRBD1 (6 bases). V was shortened by 2 bases and J by 0 bases, with 8 bases between the two germline ends. This CDR3 is built from 15 residues. Germline loops: CDR1 SGHVS, CDR2 FNYEAQ. The CDR3 spells CASSLQGNSYNEQFF. CDR3 coding DNA: TGTGCCAGCAGCTTACAGGGGAACTCCTACAATGAGCAGTTCTTC.

The chain couples TRBV27 to TRBJ2-3; D possibly corresponds to TRBD1 (5 bases). Germline assignment: CDR1 MNHEY and CDR2 SMNVEV (reference sequence). The germline V and J ends were trimmed by 7 bases and 3 bases, with 8 bases remaining between them. The CDR3 totals 12 residues. CDR3 nucleotides: TGTGCCAGCAAGGGGAAAACAGATACGCAGTATTTT. Its translation: CASKGKTDTQYF.

This clone appeared once. The chain recombines TRBV14 with TRBJ2-3; 7 bases agree with TRBD2. This CDR3 is built from 19 residues. The germline gives CDR1 SGHDN, CDR2 FVKESK. Germline trimming cut 0 bases from V and 0 bases from J; bases unmatched to any gene: 12. DNA for the CDR3: TGTGCCAGCAGCCAAGATATTTCATGGGCGGGACTAAGCACAGATACGCAGTATTTT. It specifies CASSQDISWAGLSTDTQYF.

This sequence joins TRBV5-1 and TRBJ2-3; tentatively, D is TRBD1 (5 bases). Trimming left V 0 bases short and J 3 bases short, with 20 bases between. CDR3 length equals 18 residues. Germline CDR1 reads SGHRS; CDR2 reads YFSETQ. The CDR3 is CASSLVSIKLTETDTQYF. As DNA, the CDR3 is TGCGCCAGCAGCTTGGTCTCAATTAAACTGACAGAGACAGATACGCAGTATTTT.

The V gene is TRBV6-6, the J gene TRBJ2-2; D is undetermined. CDR1 and CDR2 from the germline V gene are MNHNY and SVGAGI (reference sequence). The CDR3 extends over 13 amino acids. V was shortened by 3 bases and J by 2 bases, with 4 bases between the two germline ends. The CDR3 is CASSYKNTGELFF. In nucleotides, the CDR3 is TGTGCCAGCAGTTATAAAAACACCGGGGAGCTGTTTTTT.

The chain couples TRBV27 to TRBJ2-7; D could derive from TRBD1 or TRBD2 (5 bases each). Germline V gene lookup returns CDR1 MNHEY and CDR2 SMNVEV (reference sequence). V was clipped by 7 bases and J by 6 bases, with 16 bases between them. The CDR3 consists of 13 residues. CDR3 residues: CASIKAGGVEQYF. In nucleotides, the CDR3 is TGTGCCAGCATCAAAGCTGGGGGAGTCGAGCAGTACTTC.

The V call is TRBV14, the J call TRBJ1-3; D is unresolved. From germline, CDR1 is SGHDN and CDR2 FVKESK. The CDR3 loop spans 12 amino acids. V lost 4 bases and J 4 bases, leaving 5 bases between the germline ends. CDR3 residues: CASSRTGNTIYF. DNA for the CDR3: TGTGCCAGCAGCCGCACCGGAAACACCATATATTTT. Full variable domain (rest looked up from reference TRBV14 and TRBJ1-3): EAGVTQFPSHSVIEKGQTVTLRCDPISGHDNLYWYRRVMGKEIKFLLHFVKESKQDESGMPNNRFLAERTGGTYSTLKVQPAELEDSGVYFCASSRTGNTIYFGEGSWLTVV.

The chain combines TRBV28 with TRBJ2-3, with TRBD2 matching over 10 bases. Germline values: CDR1 MDHEN, CDR2 SYDVKM. The trim removed 4 bases at V and 0 bases at J, leaving 1 base unmatched. The CDR3 contains 15 residues. The DNA for the CDR3 is TGTGCCAGCAGTTGGACTAGCGGTAGCACAGATACGCAGTATTTT. It specifies CASSWTSGSTDTQYF.

The chain links TRBV6-1 to TRBJ2-5, with TRBD2 identical over 9 bases. The CDR3 length is 17 residues. The ends lost 3 bases at V and 3 bases at J; junction bases unmatched: 11. Germline V gene sequence: CDR1 MNHNS, CDR2 SASEGT. The CDR3 loop reads CASSDSWRGGWEETQYF. In DNA, the CDR3 is TGTGCCAGCAGTGATAGCTGGCGGGGGGGTTGGGAAGAGACCCAGTACTTC.

The chain employs TRBV6-4 and TRBJ2-5; 8 bases are a match to TRBD2. The junction had 9 bases not matched to a gene; V was cut back by 4 bases and J by 5 bases. This CDR3 region has 15 residues. In germline, CDR1 is MRHNA, CDR2 SNTAGT. CDR3 sequence reads: CASSANGGGQETQYF. DNA of the CDR3: TGTGCCAGCAGTGCGAACGGGGGGGGCCAGGAGACCCAGTACTTC.

The gene calls are TRBV19 and TRBJ2-7; the D gene could be TRBD1 or TRBD2 (5 bases each). Trimming took 8 bases from V and 5 from J, leaving 19 bases between them. The germline CDR1 and CDR2 sequences are LNHDA and SQIVND (reference sequence). The CDR3 is made up of 14 amino acids. In DNA, the CDR3 is TGTGCCAGTTCTTTTCGGGGCCTGTCTGACGAGCAGTACTTC. Its protein is CASSFRGLSDEQYF.